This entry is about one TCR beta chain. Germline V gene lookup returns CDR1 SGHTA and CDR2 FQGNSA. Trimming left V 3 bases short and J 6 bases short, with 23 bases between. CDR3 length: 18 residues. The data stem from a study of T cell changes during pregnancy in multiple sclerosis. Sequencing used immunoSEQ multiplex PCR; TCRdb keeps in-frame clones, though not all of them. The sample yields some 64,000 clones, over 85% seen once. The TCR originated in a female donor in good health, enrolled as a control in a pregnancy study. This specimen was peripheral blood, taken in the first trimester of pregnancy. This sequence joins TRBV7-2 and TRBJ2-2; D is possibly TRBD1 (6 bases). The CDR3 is CASSFRVVQGTFPGELFF. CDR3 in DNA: TGTGCCAGCAGCTTCAGAGTGGTACAGGGTACTTTCCCCGGGGAGCTGTTTTTT.